This entry lists 2 T cell receptor beta chains sequenced from one sample in a study of response to subunit inactivated influenza vaccine. TCRdb re-called the RT-PCR reads with MiXCR, one entry per CDR3 protein. The profile covers about 540,000 distinct CDR3 sequences, with approximately 15% appearing a single time and around 10% taken by the ten largest. The specimen comprised PBMCs from blood, sampled 11 to 12 days after vaccination. The receptors here all came from a man aged 50-59 years who received an inactivated influenza vaccine.

This clonotype has a handful of counts. The chain joins TRBV4-1 to TRBJ2-5; the match to TRBD2 covers 11 bases. The CDR3 is 15 residues long. Trimming took 3 bases from V and 4 from J; bases not matched to a gene: 4. CDR1 MGHRA and CDR2 YSYEKL come from the germline V gene. The CDR3 DNA sequence: TGCGCCAGCAGCCAGGAAACTAGCGGGGGAGAGACCCAGTACTTC. This sequence encodes CASSQETSGGETQYF.

This clonotype was seen a few times. The gene calls are TRBV10-3 and TRBJ2-7; 8 nucleotides line up with TRBD2. Per germline, CDR1 ENHRY and CDR2 SYGVKD. Trimming removed 10 bases from V and 2 bases from J; junction bases left unmatched: 16. CDR3 length equals 16 residues. The CDR3 protein is CATTGIAGLLTYEQYF. The CDR3 DNA follows: TGTGCCACCACGGGAATAGCGGGGCTCTTAACCTACGAGCAGTACTTC.